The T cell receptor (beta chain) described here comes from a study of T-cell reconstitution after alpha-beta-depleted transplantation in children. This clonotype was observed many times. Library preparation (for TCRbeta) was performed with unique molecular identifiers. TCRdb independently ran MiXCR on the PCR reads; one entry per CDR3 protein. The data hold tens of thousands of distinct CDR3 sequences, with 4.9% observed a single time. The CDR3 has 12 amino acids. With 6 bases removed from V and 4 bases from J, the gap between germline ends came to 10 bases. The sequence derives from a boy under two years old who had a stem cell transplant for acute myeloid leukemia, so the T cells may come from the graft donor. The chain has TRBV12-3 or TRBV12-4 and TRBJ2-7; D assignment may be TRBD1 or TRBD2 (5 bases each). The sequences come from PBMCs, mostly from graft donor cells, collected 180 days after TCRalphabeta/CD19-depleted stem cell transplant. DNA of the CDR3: TGTGCCAGCAGACGGGACGGATACGAGCAGTACTTC. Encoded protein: CASRRDGYEQYF.